A selection of T cell receptor beta chains follows, all from one sample in a study of cytomegalovirus exposure and HLA in healthy donors. TCRdb keeps only in-frame clones here, not all; method: immunoSEQ multiplex PCR. The top ten clones hold around 10% of a sample with some 170,000 clones, roughly four fifths of them seen once. Sequenced sample: PBMCs. The receptors originated from a man between 45 and 60 years old in good health and CMV-seropositive. Both conserved end residues are part of each CDR3. The D gene is left open where the match is weak. Rows give clone size only sometimes, using once, few, many, or a class for an expanded clone.

abundance	j_gene	v_gene	d_gene	CDR3aa	CDR3nt
NA	TRBJ2-7	TRBV28	NA	CASKGLGGYEQYF	TGTGCCAGTAAGGGTTTGGGGGGCTACGAGCAGTACTTC
NA	TRBJ2-5	TRBV28	NA	CASSSDTWRGGISETQYF	TGTGCCAGCAGTTCCGACACCTGGAGGGGGGGGATTTCTGAGACCCAGTACTTC
NA	TRBJ2-3	TRBV19	TRBD2	CASSGGGAADTQYF	TGTGCCAGTAGCGGCGGGGGGGCAGCAGATACGCAGTATTTT
NA	TRBJ2-3	TRBV30	TRBD1	CAGSTGISTDTQYF	TGTGCGGGGTCGACAGGGATCAGCACAGATACGCAGTATTTT
NA	TRBJ1-5	TRBV28	NA	CATREGDQPQHF	TGTGCCACCAGGGAGGGAGACCAGCCCCAGCATTTT
once	TRBJ1-4	TRBV30	NA	CAWSLHPQGELFF	TGTGCCTGGAGTCTCCATCCACAGGGTGAACTGTTTTTT
NA	TRBJ2-7	TRBV5-1	NA	CASSRQGPYEQYF	TGCGCCAGCAGCCGGCAGGGCCCCTACGAGCAGTACTTC
NA	TRBJ2-1	TRBV29-1	NA	CSVEDQFGLGNEQFF	TGCAGCGTTGAAGATCAATTCGGTCTAGGCAATGAGCAGTTCTTC
NA	TRBJ1-3	TRBV7-3	TRBD1	CASSYAGTGSGNTIYF	TGTGCCAGCAGCTATGCCGGGACAGGTTCTGGAAACACCATATATTTT
NA	TRBJ1-4	TRBV10-3	NA	CAISDPYDPGGSNEKLFF	TGTGCCATCAGTGATCCGTACGATCCCGGGGGGTCTAATGAAAAACTGTTTTTT
NA	TRBJ2-3	TRBV7-3	TRBD1	CASSSGGQGGVSTDTQYF	TGTGCCAGCAGCTCTGGGGGACAGGGGGGCGTTTCCACAGATACGCAGTATTTT
NA	TRBJ2-1	TRBV30	TRBD1	CAWSVLRTGANEQFF	TGTGCCTGGAGTGTACTCAGGACAGGGGCGAATGAGCAGTTCTTC
few	TRBJ1-1	TRBV5-1	NA	CASSLSITNTEAFF	TGCGCCAGCAGCTTATCCATAACAAACACTGAAGCTTTCTTT
NA	TRBJ1-2	TRBV5-6	TRBD1	CASSFPGGNYGYTF	TGTGCCAGCAGCTTCCCAGGGGGGAACTATGGCTACACCTTC
once	TRBJ2-3	TRBV5-4	TRBD2	CASSSGLAGVEDTQYF	TGTGCCAGCAGCTCCGGACTAGCGGGAGTGGAAGATACGCAGTATTTT
NA	TRBJ1-2	TRBV19	TRBD1	CASSMQGAVMDGYTF	TGTGCCAGTAGTATGCAGGGGGCTGTGATGGATGGCTACACCTTC
NA	TRBJ2-1	TRBV28	TRBD2	CASSLAGHSYNEQFF	TGTGCCAGCAGCCTAGCGGGCCACTCCTACAATGAGCAGTTCTTC
NA	TRBJ1-2	TRBV10-3	NA	CAISRTEHGYTF	TGTGCCATCAGTCGGACAGAACATGGCTACACCTTC
NA	TRBJ1-3	TRBV6-1	NA	CASSEVQGSGNTIYF	TGTGCCAGCAGTGAAGTCCAGGGATCTGGAAACACCATATATTTT
once	TRBJ2-2	TRBV7-9	NA	CASSWTGNTGELFF	TGTGCCAGCAGCTGGACTGGGAACACCGGGGAGCTGTTTTTT
NA	TRBJ2-7	TRBV4-3	NA	CASSQRGETEQYF	TGCGCCAGCAGCCAGCGGGGTGAAACCGAGCAGTACTTC
NA	TRBJ2-6	TRBV2	NA	CASSYRAGANVLTF	TGTGCCAGCAGTTACAGGGCTGGGGCCAACGTCCTGACTTTC
NA	TRBJ2-2	TRBV4-3	NA	CASSRHQGQGGELFF	TGCGCCAGCAGCCGCCACCAGGGGCAAGGCGGGGAGCTGTTTTTT
NA	TRBJ2-1	TRBV7-9	TRBD1	CASSLSGTGVINEQFF	TGTGCCAGCAGCTTATCAGGGACAGGAGTTATAAATGAGCAGTTCTTC